These T cell receptor beta chains were read from a single sample in a study of blood T cell repertoires in COVID-19. The assay was immunoSEQ multiplex PCR, and TCRdb's table has in-frame clones only and misses some. The data hold around 130,000 clones, with roughly four fifths observed a single time. What was sequenced was PBMCs or T cells enriched from blood (not recorded which). These receptors were taken from a middle-aged man with acute COVID-19. CDR3s include the opening cysteine and the closing phenylalanine or tryptophan. The D gene is left open where the match is weak. Some rows mark clone size as missing; the rest say once, few, many or name a class of expanded clone.

V	D	size	J	length	DNA	CDR3
TRBV29-1	.	.	TRBJ2-1	11	TGCAGCGTTTCCCCAAGACAGGCGCAGTTCTTC	CSVSPRQAQFF
TRBV3-1/TRBV3-2	TRBD2	few	TRBJ2-7	18	TGTGCCAGCAGCCAAGAGGGACTAGCGGGAGGTTACACCTACGAGCAGTACTTC	CASSQEGLAGGYTYEQYF
TRBV6-1	.	.	TRBJ2-7	12	TGTGCCAGCAGACCCCAGGAAGCCGAGCAGTACTTC	CASRPQEAEQYF
TRBV3-1/TRBV3-2	.	few	TRBJ2-3	19	TGTGCCAGCAGCCCCTCGAAGGGATCCAGCGGGTCTAGCACAGATACGCAGTATTTT	CASSPSKGSSGSSTDTQYF
TRBV7-2	.	.	TRBJ1-1	14	TGTGCCAGCAGCCCAAGGGTGGGGGCTAGTGAAGCTTTCTTT	CASSPRVGASEAFF
TRBV28	TRBD2	.	TRBJ2-7	13	TGTGCCAGCAGTTTGGCGGGAGGGGGGGAGCAGTACTTC	CASSLAGGGEQYF
TRBV10-2	TRBD1	.	TRBJ2-7	14	TGCGCCAGCGTCAGGGGGCCCCCGGGGTACGAGCAGTACTTC	CASVRGPPGYEQYF
TRBV7-3	.	.	TRBJ2-7	13	TGTGCCAGCAGCCACTACACCCACCGCGAGCAGTACTTC	CASSHYTHREQYF
TRBV6-1	.	.	TRBJ2-1	15	TGTGCCAGCAGTGAACCGGGGAAAGCCTACAATGAGCAGTTCTTC	CASSEPGKAYNEQFF
TRBV18	.	.	TRBJ2-3	12	TGTGCCAGCTCACCCGAGGAAGATACGCAGTATTTT	CASSPEEDTQYF
TRBV5-1	.	.	TRBJ1-4	16	TGCGCCAGCAGTTTCCGCGGACAGTCCGGGGCGGAAAAACTGTTTTTT	CASSFRGQSGAEKLFF
TRBV11-2	TRBD2	.	TRBJ2-7	14	TGTGCCAGCAGCCATCTAGCGGGAGCCTACGAGCAGTACTTC	CASSHLAGAYEQYF
TRBV7-3	TRBD1	.	TRBJ2-7	14	TGTGCCAGCAGCTTGACCGGGACAGGGGACGAGCAGTACTTC	CASSLTGTGDEQYF
TRBV19	.	.	TRBJ1-1	17	TGTGCCAGTAGTATCGGATTCCTCCGGGGGAAAGGGACTGAAGCTTTCTTT	CASSIGFLRGKGTEAFF
TRBV11-3	.	once	TRBJ1-4	14	TGTGCCAGCAGCCGCGGGGGCTTAAATGAAAAACTGTTTTTT	CASSRGGLNEKLFF
TRBV6-1	.	.	TRBJ1-2	14	TGTGCCAGCAGTGATATGAGGGATCGGAATGGCTACACCTTC	CASSDMRDRNGYTF
TRBV11-3	.	few	TRBJ2-5	13	TGTGCCAGCAGCTACGACAGCCAAGAGACCCAGTACTTC	CASSYDSQETQYF
TRBV24-1	.	.	TRBJ2-1	18	TGTGCCACCAGTGATTCCGACGCTACTACTGCCGGCGTTGATGAGCAGTTCTTC	CATSDSDATTAGVDEQFF
TRBV28	.	.	TRBJ2-1	14	TGTGCCAGCAGTTTTACCGGGTCCTACAATGAGCAGTTCTTC	CASSFTGSYNEQFF
TRBV2	.	.	TRBJ1-5	15	TGTGCCAGCAGTGAAGGGGGAGGGGGGGTCCAGCCCCAGCATTTT	CASSEGGGGVQPQHF
TRBV6-5	.	.	TRBJ1-1	13	TGTGCCAGCAGCCGCCAGGGGAACACTGAAGCTTTCTTT	CASSRQGNTEAFF
TRBV28	TRBD1	.	TRBJ1-4	13	TGTGCCAGCAGTACCCGACAGGGAGGAAAACTGTTTTTT	CASSTRQGGKLFF
TRBV7-9	TRBD2	few	TRBJ2-1	15	TGTGCCAGCAGCTCCTACTCGGGACTAGCGGGTGAGCAGTTCTTC	CASSSYSGLAGEQFF